The source of this TCR beta chain is a study of response to subunit inactivated influenza vaccine. Study-level results: Authors suggested each seasonal flu vaccination may recruit only limited numbers of new T cells.

TCRdb analysed the RT-PCR reads with MiXCR anew, one entry per CDR3 protein. In the table there are around 500,000 distinct CDR3 sequences, roughly 9.8% of which are singletons. The CDR3 loop spans 15 amino acids. V dropped 5 bases and J dropped 2; count of bases not matched to a gene: 4. CDR1 and CDR2 (germline): KGHDR, SFDVKD. On this clonotype itself: The target antigen is unknown.

The sequencing used PBMCs from blood, collected about 6 weeks after vaccination. The receptor was derived from a man aged 50-60 years who received an inactivated influenza vaccine. The chain combines TRBV24-1 with TRBJ2-5, with 10 bases lining up with TRBD2. CDR3 amino acids: CATSVLLAGQETQYF. As DNA, the CDR3 is TGTGCCACCAGTGTCCTACTAGCGGGGCAAGAGACCCAGTACTTC.